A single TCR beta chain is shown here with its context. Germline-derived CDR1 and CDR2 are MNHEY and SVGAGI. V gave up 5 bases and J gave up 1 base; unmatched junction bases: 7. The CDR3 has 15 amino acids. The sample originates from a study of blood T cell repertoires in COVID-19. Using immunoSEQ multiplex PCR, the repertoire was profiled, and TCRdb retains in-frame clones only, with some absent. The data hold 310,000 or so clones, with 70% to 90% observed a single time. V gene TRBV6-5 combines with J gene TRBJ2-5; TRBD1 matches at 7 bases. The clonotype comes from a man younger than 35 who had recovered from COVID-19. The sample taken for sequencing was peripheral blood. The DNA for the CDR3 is TGTGCCAGCAGTATGACAGGGCCCTTCCAAGAGACCCAGTACTTC. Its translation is CASSMTGPFQETQYF.